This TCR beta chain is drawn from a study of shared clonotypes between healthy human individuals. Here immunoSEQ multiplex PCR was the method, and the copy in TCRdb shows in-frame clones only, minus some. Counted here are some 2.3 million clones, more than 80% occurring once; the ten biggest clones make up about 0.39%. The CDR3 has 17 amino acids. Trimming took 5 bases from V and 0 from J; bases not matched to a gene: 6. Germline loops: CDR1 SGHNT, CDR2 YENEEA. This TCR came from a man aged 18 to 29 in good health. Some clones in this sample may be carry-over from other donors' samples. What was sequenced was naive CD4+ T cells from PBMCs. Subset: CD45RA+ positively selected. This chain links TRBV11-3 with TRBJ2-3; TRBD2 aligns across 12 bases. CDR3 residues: CASSKGLAGTSTDTQYF. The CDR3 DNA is TGTGCCAGCAGCAAAGGACTAGCGGGGACTAGCACAGATACGCAGTATTTT.